This TCR beta chain was sequenced during a study of cytomegalovirus exposure and HLA in healthy donors (TCRdb year 2017). General notes on the study: According to a later analysis, one platform produced both the roughly 130 validation repertoires and the approximately 600 repertoires of the first cohort. The aim of the study was to test whether cataloging public T cell receptors could identify signatures of past pathogen exposure. A separate validation cohort of roughly 130 different subjects was used in addition to the 666-subject first cohort. To predict cytomegalovirus infection status, the study brought together high-throughput TCR immunosequencing, statistical association of individual TCRs with disease status, and machine learning. Results the study describes overall, beyond this receptor: Most TCR sequences were seen in very few donors, while some public TCRs were found in many individuals. A total of 164 TCR beta chains were listed by the study as associated with cytomegalovirus. In vitro tests confirmed that a few of the cytomegalovirus-associated TCR beta chains recognize cytomegalovirus antigens. In both the original and validation cohorts, the classifier was reported to diagnose cytomegalovirus status with high specificity and sensitivity. A later analysis lacked HLA typing for the validation cohort, so it scored co-occurrence in that cohort across all 110 or so repertoires. Subsequent analysis determined that TCRs grouped into clusters in the first cohort also showed a tendency toward co-occurrence across the 120 or so validation repertoires, and about 94% of cluster scores exceeded 0. According to the authors, the approach could potentially be generalized to other disease states and immunological phenotypes.

With respect to this clone: Its cognate antigen has yet to be identified. No much larger clonotype is one base removed from it; base qualities were not supplied.

The donors were included in the validation cohort of 130 or so subjects, a group kept apart from the approximately 700-subject first cohort. The library was obtained by the immunoSEQ multiplex PCR assay. The study's processing was this. A statistical classification framework was built for diagnosing cytomegalovirus status from the catalog of TCR beta chain sequences. As stored in TCRdb, this immuneACCESS dataset retains in-frame rearrangements with V and J assigned. A fraction of the clones does not appear; measured against another copy, unresolved V genes explain less than half of the discrepancy, and the remainder lacks a known reason. D and trimming come from the DNA, and the V and J calls and clone size come from that table. The sample table records roughly 56,000 clones; 85% to 95% of these occur just once. More than 0.95% of the sample goes to the ten largest clones. Unmatched junction bases come to 14, with V trimmed by 7 bases and J by 6 bases. The CDR3, from cysteine to phenylalanine, totals 15 residues. Just the 45-base CDR3 DNA is kept, in frame starting at base 1. CDR1 and CDR2, looked up from the germline V gene (reference sequence), are MNHNY and SVGAGI.

Recombination linked TRBV6-6 to TRBJ2-7, with 8 junctional bases fitting TRBD1. The source is a man aged 18 to 30 in good health and CMV-seronegative. Sequencing used PBMCs. This receptor has the CDR3 CASKGSGTGTLEQYF. The DNA reads TGTGCCAGCAAGGGGTCCGGGACAGGAACCCTCGAGCAGTACTTC.